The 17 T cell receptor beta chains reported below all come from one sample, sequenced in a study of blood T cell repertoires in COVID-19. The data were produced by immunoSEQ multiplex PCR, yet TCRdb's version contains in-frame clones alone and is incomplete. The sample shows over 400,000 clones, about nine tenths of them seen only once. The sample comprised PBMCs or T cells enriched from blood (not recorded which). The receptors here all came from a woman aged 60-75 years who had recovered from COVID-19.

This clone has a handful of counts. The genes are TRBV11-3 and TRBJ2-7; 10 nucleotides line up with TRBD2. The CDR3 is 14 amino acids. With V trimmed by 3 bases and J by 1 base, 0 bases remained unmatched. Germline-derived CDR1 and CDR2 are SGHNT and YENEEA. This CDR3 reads CASSFSGGSYEQYF. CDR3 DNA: TGTGCCAGCAGCTTTAGCGGGGGGTCCTACGAGCAGTACTTC.

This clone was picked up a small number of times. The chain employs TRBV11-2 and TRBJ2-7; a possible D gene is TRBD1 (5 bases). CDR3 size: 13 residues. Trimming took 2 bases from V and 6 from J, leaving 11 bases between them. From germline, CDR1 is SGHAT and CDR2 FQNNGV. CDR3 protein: CASSLSPGIEQYV. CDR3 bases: TGTGCCAGCAGCTTAAGTCCAGGGATCGAGCAGTACGTC.

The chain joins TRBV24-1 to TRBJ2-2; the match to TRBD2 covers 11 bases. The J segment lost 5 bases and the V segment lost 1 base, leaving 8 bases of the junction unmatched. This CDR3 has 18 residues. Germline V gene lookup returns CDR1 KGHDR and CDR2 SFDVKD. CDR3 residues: CATSDFPLAGAGTGELFF. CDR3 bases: TGTGCCACCAGTGATTTCCCACTAGCGGGGGCCGGAACCGGGGAGCTGTTTTTT.

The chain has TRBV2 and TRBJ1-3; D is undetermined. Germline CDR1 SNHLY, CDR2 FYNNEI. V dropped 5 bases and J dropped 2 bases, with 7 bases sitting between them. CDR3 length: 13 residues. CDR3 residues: CASSRSAGNTIYF. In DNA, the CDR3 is TGTGCCAGCAGTCGGTCGGCTGGAAACACCATATATTTT.

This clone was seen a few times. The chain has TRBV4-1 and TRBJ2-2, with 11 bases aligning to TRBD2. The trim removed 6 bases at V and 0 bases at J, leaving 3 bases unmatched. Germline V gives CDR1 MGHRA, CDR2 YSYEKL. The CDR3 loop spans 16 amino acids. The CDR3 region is CASRPLAGANTGELFF. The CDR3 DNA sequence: TGCGCCAGCAGACCACTAGCGGGGGCGAACACCGGGGAGCTGTTTTTT.

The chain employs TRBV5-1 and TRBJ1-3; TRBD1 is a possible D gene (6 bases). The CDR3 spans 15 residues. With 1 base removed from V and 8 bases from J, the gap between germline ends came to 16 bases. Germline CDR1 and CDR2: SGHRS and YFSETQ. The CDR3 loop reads CASSLSPGDSDTIYF. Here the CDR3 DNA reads TGCGCCAGCAGCTTGTCGCCAGGGGATTCTGACACCATATATTTT. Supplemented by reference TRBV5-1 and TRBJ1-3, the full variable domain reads KAGVTQTPRYLIKTRGQQVTLSCSPISGHRSVSWYQQTPGQGLQFLFEYFSETQRNKGNFPGRFSGRQFSNSRSEMNVSTLELGDSALYLCASSLSPGDSDTIYFGEGSWLTVV.

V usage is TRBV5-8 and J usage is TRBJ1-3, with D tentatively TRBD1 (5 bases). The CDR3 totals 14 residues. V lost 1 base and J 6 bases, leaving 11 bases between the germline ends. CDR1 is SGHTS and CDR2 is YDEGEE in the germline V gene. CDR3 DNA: TGTGCCAGCAGCTTGTGGAGGGGAGAAAACACCATATATTTT. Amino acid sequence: CASSLWRGENTIYF.

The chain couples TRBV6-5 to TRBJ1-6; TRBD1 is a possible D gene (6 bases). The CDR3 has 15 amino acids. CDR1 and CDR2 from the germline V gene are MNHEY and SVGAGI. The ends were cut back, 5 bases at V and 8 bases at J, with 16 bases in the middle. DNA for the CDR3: TGTGCCAGCAGTACCTCGACAGGTTGGGATTCACCCCTCCACTTT. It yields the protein CASSTSTGWDSPLHF.

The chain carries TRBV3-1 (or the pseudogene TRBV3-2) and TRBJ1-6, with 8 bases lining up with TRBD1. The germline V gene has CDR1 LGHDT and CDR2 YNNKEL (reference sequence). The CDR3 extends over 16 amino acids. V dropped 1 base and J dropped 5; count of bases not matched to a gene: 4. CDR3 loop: CASSQGPGQDNSPLHF. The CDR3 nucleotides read TGTGCCAGCAGCCAAGGGCCGGGACAGGATAATTCACCCCTCCACTTT.

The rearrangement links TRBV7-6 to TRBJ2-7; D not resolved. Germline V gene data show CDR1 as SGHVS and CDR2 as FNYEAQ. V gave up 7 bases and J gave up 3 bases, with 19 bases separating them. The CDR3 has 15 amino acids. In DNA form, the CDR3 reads TGTGCCAGCAAGTTGGGCTCCCTTCCAAGCTACGAGCAGTACTTC. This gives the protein CASKLGSLPSYEQYF. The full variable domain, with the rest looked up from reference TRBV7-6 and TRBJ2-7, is GAGVSQSPRYKVTKRGQDVALRCDPISGHVSLYWYRQALGQGPEFLTYFNYEAQQDKSGLPNDRFSAERPEGSISTLTIQRTEQRDSAMYRCASKLGSLPSYEQYFGPGTRLTVT.

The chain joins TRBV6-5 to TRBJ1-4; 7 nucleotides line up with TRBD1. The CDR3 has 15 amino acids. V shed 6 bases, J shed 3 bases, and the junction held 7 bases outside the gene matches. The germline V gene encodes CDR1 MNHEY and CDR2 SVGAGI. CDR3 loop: CASSLRGLANEKLFF. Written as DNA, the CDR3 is TGTGCCAGCAGCTTAAGGGGGCTAGCTAATGAAAAACTGTTTTTT.

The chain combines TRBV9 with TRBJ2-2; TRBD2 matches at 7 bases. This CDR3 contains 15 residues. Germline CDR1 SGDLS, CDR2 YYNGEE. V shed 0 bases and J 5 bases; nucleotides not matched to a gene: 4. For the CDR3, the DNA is TGTGCCAGCAGCGTAGCTAATAGCGGGACCGGGGAGCTGTTTTTT. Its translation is CASSVANSGTGELFF.

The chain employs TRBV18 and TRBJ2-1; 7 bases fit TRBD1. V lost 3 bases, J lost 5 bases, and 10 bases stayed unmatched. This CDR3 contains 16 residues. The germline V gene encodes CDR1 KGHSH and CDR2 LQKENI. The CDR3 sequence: CASSPDRVINNNEQFF. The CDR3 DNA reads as TGTGCCAGCTCACCTGACAGGGTCATCAATAACAATGAGCAGTTCTTC.

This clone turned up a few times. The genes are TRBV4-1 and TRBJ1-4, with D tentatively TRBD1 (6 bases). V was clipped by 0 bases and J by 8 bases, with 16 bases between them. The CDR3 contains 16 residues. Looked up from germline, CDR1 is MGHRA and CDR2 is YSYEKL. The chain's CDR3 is CASSQDVPTGLEKLFF. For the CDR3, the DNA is TGCGCCAGCAGCCAAGATGTTCCTACAGGGTTGGAAAAACTGTTTTTT.

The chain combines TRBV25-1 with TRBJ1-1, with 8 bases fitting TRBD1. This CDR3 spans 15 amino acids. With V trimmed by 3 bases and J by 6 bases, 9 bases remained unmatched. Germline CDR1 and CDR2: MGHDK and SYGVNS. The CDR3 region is CASSDLGQGVAEAFF. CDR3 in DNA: TGTGCCAGCAGTGACCTCGGACAGGGTGTAGCTGAAGCTTTCTTT.

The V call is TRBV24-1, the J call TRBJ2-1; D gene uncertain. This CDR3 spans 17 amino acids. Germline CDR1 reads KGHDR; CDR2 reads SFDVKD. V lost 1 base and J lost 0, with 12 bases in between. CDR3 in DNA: TGTGCCACCAGTGATTTTCAGGCCCCAAGCTCCTACAATGAGCAGTTCTTC. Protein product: CATSDFQAPSSYNEQFF.

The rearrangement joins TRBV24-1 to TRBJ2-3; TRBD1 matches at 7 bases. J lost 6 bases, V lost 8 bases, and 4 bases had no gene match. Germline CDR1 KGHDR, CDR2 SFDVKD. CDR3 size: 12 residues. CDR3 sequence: CATTQTGDTQYF. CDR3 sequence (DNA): TGTGCCACCACCCAGACAGGGGATACGCAGTATTTT.